The source of this T cell receptor (beta chain) is a study of shared clonotypes between healthy human individuals. Study results and caveats: Sorted-subset sequencing was shown by rarefaction to be incomplete despite large depth.

Profiling relied on immunoSEQ multiplex PCR, and the TCRdb table lists in-frame clones only, not all of them. The table has roughly 2 million clones, roughly 94% seen once. The donors, all of them Caucasian adults, lived in Nashville, Tennessee. A word on this clone: Its antigen is not known.

The TCR originated in a man in his late teens or twenties in good health. The source material was naive CD4+ T cells sorted from blood. Subset given: CD45RA+ positively selected.

CDR3 sequence (DNA): TGCGCCAGCTCCTCACCGGACAGGGAGGGGCATGGCTACACCTTC. Amino acid sequence: CASSSPDREGHGYTF. This rearrangement joins TRBV5-1 to TRBJ1-2; 8 nucleotides align to TRBD1. The CDR3 contains 15 residues. Trimming took 7 bases from V and 6 from J; bases not matched to a gene: 14. The germline CDR1 and CDR2 sequences are SGHRS and YFSETQ. Supplemented by reference TRBV5-1 and TRBJ1-2, the full variable domain reads KAGVTQTPRYLIKTRGQQVTLSCSPISGHRSVSWYQQTPGQGLQFLFEYFSETQRNKGNFPGRFSGRQFSNSRSEMNVSTLELGDSALYLCASSSPDREGHGYTFGSGTRLTVV.